The 19 T cell receptor beta chains below were found in one sample sequenced in a study of radiotherapy plus CTLA-4 blockade in lung cancer. Generated by immunoSEQ multiplex PCR, the TCRdb table keeps only in-frame clones and is missing some. The sample includes more than 25,000 clones, approximately 80% seen only once; the top ten take about 7.7%. The material was peripheral blood, obtained from a patient treated with radiotherapy plus ipilimumab. The receptors originated from a human donor with non-small cell lung cancer who had stable disease on radiotherapy plus ipilimumab.

The chain joins TRBV7-2 to TRBJ1-5; D gene uncertain. V lost 5 bases, J lost 7 bases, and 9 bases lay in between. Germline loops: CDR1 SGHTA, CDR2 FQGNSA. CDR3 length equals 12 residues. The CDR3 sequence: CASSPPSQPQHF. Written as DNA, the CDR3 is TGTGCCAGCAGCCCGCCTTCCCAGCCCCAGCATTTT. Full variable domain (missing parts from reference TRBV7-2 and TRBJ1-5): GAGVSQSPSNKVTEKGKDVELRCDPISGHTALYWYRQSLGQGLEFLIYFQGNSAPDKSGLPSDRFSAERTGGSVSTLTIQRTQQEDSAVYLCASSPPSQPQHFGDGTRLSIL.

V gene TRBV5-1 combines with J gene TRBJ2-5; D not resolved. This CDR3 is built from 15 residues. Germline V gene sequence: CDR1 SGHRS, CDR2 YFSETQ. V lost 0 bases to trimming and J lost 5 bases, with 14 bases between them. The CDR3: CASSLGQIRMETQYF. CDR3 nucleotide sequence: TGCGCCAGCAGCTTGGGGCAGATAAGAATGGAGACCCAGTACTTC.

The chain employs TRBV5-1 and TRBJ2-5, with TRBD2 matching 12 bases. The CDR3 has 18 amino acids. Germline CDR1 and CDR2: SGHRS and YFSETQ. J lost 5 bases, V lost 2 bases, and 13 bases had no gene match. The CDR3 reads CASSFYGSTSGSGETQYF. Here the CDR3 DNA reads TGCGCCAGCAGCTTCTACGGTTCGACTAGCGGGAGCGGGGAGACCCAGTACTTC.

The chain combines TRBV10-3 with TRBJ2-4; no firm D call. CDR3 length: 13 residues. Germline CDR1 ENHRY, CDR2 SYGVKD. Trimming left V 2 bases short and J 3 bases short, with 5 bases between. The CDR3 bases are TGTGCCATCAGTGAGCCCGTCAAAAACATTCAGTACTTC. It translates to CAISEPVKNIQYF.

Written as DNA, the CDR3 is TGTGCCAGCAGTGAAACTGATAGGGGGCCTACCGGGGAGCTGTTTTTT. Protein product: CASSETDRGPTGELFF. V usage is TRBV25-1 and J usage is TRBJ2-2; 7 nucleotides match TRBD1. In germline, CDR1 is MGHDK, CDR2 SYGVNS. The trim removed 2 bases at V and 5 bases at J, leaving 8 bases unmatched. CDR3 size: 16 residues.

The chain links TRBV5-4 to TRBJ1-1; no reliable D call. Trimming shortened V by 0 bases and J by 1 base, and 4 bases separated the two germline ends. The germline V gene has CDR1 SGHNT and CDR2 YYREEE (reference sequence). This CDR3 region has 13 residues. The CDR3 reads CASSLAGNTEAFF. The DNA of the CDR3 is TGTGCCAGCAGCTTGGCCGGGAACACTGAAGCTTTCTTT.

This chain joins TRBV15 and TRBJ2-5; 8 nucleotides match TRBD2. CDR3 length: 15 residues. The junction had 11 bases not matched to a gene; V was cut back by 8 bases and J by 3 bases. The V gene's germline CDR1 is LNHNV and CDR2 YYDKDF (reference sequence). Written as DNA, the CDR3 is TGTGCCACCCAACGCGCCGGACTAGCTGAAGAGACCCAGTACTTC. This translates into CATQRAGLAEETQYF.

V and J are TRBV11-2 and TRBJ2-3; 13 nucleotides align to TRBD2. V trimming: 5 bases; J trimming: 2 bases; junction bases outside the gene matches: 10. CDR3 length: 18 residues. CDR1 SGHAT and CDR2 FQNNGV come from the germline V gene. This chain's CDR3 is CASSQGPGLAGVTDTQYF. For the CDR3, the DNA is TGTGCCAGCAGCCAGGGCCCCGGACTAGCGGGGGTCACAGATACGCAGTATTTT.

The chain is built from TRBV6-5 and TRBJ2-7, with 7 bases matching TRBD1. CDR1 and CDR2 (germline): MNHEY, SVGAGI. The V and J ends lost 8 bases and 4 bases, in that order; junction bases with no gene match: 8. The CDR3 extends over 13 amino acids. The CDR3 region has the DNA TGTGCCAGCGGGACAGCCCCGAATTACGAGCAGTACTTC. Protein product: CASGTAPNYEQYF.

The V gene is TRBV28, the J gene TRBJ1-1; possibly TRBD1 for D (6 bases). The CDR3 is 12 residues long. V was trimmed by 5 bases and J by 11 bases, leaving 15 bases between them. Germline V gene data show CDR1 as MDHEN and CDR2 as SYDVKM. CDR3 protein: CASSQQGNLAFF. The CDR3 DNA follows: TGTGCCAGCAGTCAGCAGGGGAATTTGGCTTTCTTT. The variable domain in full, with the rest retrieved from reference TRBV28 and TRBJ1-1, is DVKVTQSSRYLVKRTGEKVFLECVQDMDHENMFWYRQDPGLGLRLIYFSYDVKMKEKGDIPEGYSVSREKKERFSLILESASTNQTSMYLCASSQQGNLAFFGQGTRLTVV.

The rearrangement links TRBV5-6 to TRBJ1-2; a possible D gene is TRBD1 (5 bases). Germline V lookup: CDR1 SGHDT, CDR2 YYEEEE. The CDR3 is 13 residues long. V was clipped by 0 bases and J by 2 bases, with 5 bases between them. The CDR3 DNA reads TGTGCCAGCAGCTTGGGACAGAACTATGGCTACACCTTC. Protein sequence: CASSLGQNYGYTF.

This clone was detected a few times. This rearrangement joins TRBV7-6 to TRBJ1-5; a possible D gene is TRBD1 (6 bases). This CDR3 contains 16 residues. The germline V gene has CDR1 SGHVS and CDR2 FNYEAQ. The V end lost 1 base, the J end lost 6 bases, and 16 bases lay between the germline ends. CDR3 loop: CASSLDTGGSGQPQHF. The CDR3 DNA is TGTGCCAGCAGCTTAGATACCGGGGGCAGTGGTCAGCCCCAGCATTTT. The variable domain in full, completed from reference TRBV7-6 and TRBJ1-5, reads GAGVSQSPRYKVTKRGQDVALRCDPISGHVSLYWYRQALGQGPEFLTYFNYEAQQDKSGLPNDRFSAERPEGSISTLTIQRTEQRDSAMYRCASSLDTGGSGQPQHFGDGTRLSIL.

This sequence joins TRBV5-6 and TRBJ1-5; D gene ambiguous. Germline CDR1 and CDR2: SGHDT and YYEEEE. V lost 2 bases and J lost 1, with 4 bases in between. CDR3 length: 13 amino acids. The CDR3 sequence is CASSLGSNQPQHF. CDR3 nucleotides: TGTGCCAGCAGCTTAGGGAGCAATCAGCCCCAGCATTTT. The entire variable domain, with the rest obtained from reference TRBV5-6 and TRBJ1-5, is as follows: DAGVTQSPTHLIKTRGQQVTLRCSPKSGHDTVSWYQQALGQGPQFIFQYYEEEERQRGNFPDRFSGHQFPNYSSELNVNALLLGDSALYLCASSLGSNQPQHFGDGTRLSIL.

V usage is TRBV10-2 and J usage is TRBJ2-5; D possibly uses TRBD1 or TRBD2 (6 bases each). V lost 3 bases and J 4 bases, leaving 9 bases between the germline ends. The CDR3 totals 13 residues. CDR1 and CDR2 from the germline V gene are WSHSY and SAAADI. CDR3 in amino acids: CASSEQGGETQYF. CDR3 DNA sequence: TGCGCCAGCAGTGAACAGGGAGGAGAGACCCAGTACTTC.

By share of the sample, this clone is medium-sized. The sample has other DNA sequences that encode this CDR3 too. J is TRBJ1-4 and V is TRBV19; the D gene is possibly TRBD1 (5 bases). The CDR3 length is 14 residues. The V end was cut by 1 base, the J end by 4 bases, with 7 bases between. In germline, CDR1 is LNHDA, CDR2 SQIVND (reference sequence). DNA of the CDR3: TGTGCCAGTAGTATAGGACAGTATAATGAAAAACTGTTTTTT. Its protein product is CASSIGQYNEKLFF. The full variable domain, its missing parts supplied by reference TRBV19 and TRBJ1-4, is DGGITQSPKYLFRKEGQNVTLSCEQNLNHDAMYWYRQDPGQGLRLIYYSQIVNDFQKGDIAEGYSVSREKKESFPLTVTSAQKNPTAFYLCASSIGQYNEKLFFGSGTQLSVL.

This chain joins TRBV29-1 and TRBJ1-1; TRBD1 is a possible D gene (6 bases). The germline V gene has CDR1 SQVTM and CDR2 ANQGSEA. The CDR3 is 13 residues long. V lost 6 bases to trimming and J lost 4 bases, with 15 bases between them. CDR3 nucleotides: TGCAGCGTGGAACAGGGAGTCGGCACTGAAGCTTTCTTT. It encodes CSVEQGVGTEAFF.

The V gene is TRBV11-2, the J gene TRBJ1-6, with 9 positions matching TRBD1. Germline V lookup: CDR1 SGHAT, CDR2 FQNNGV. The CDR3 is made up of 15 amino acids. J was trimmed by 6 bases and V by 3 bases; bases with no gene match: 3. The CDR3 is CASSFGTGINSPLHF. Written as DNA, the CDR3 is TGTGCCAGCAGCTTCGGGACAGGGATTAATTCACCCCTCCACTTT.

The chain couples TRBV7-9 to TRBJ1-4; no reliable D call. The germline gives CDR1 SEHNR, CDR2 FQNEAQ (reference sequence). V lost 1 base and J 7 bases, leaving 7 bases between the germline ends. The CDR3 is 13 amino acids. The CDR3 sequence: CASSLGPGEKLFF. CDR3 DNA: TGTGCCAGCAGCTTAGGTCCAGGTGAAAAACTGTTTTTT.

The rearrangement uses TRBV6-4 and TRBJ2-6; D unclear. The CDR3 sequence is 17 residues long. The V gene's germline CDR1 is MRHNA and CDR2 SNTAGT. V shed 3 bases and J shed 0 bases, with 12 bases lying between them. The CDR3 is CASSEALYNSGANVLTF. The CDR3 bases are TGTGCCAGCAGTGAAGCGTTATACAACTCTGGGGCCAACGTCCTGACTTTC.